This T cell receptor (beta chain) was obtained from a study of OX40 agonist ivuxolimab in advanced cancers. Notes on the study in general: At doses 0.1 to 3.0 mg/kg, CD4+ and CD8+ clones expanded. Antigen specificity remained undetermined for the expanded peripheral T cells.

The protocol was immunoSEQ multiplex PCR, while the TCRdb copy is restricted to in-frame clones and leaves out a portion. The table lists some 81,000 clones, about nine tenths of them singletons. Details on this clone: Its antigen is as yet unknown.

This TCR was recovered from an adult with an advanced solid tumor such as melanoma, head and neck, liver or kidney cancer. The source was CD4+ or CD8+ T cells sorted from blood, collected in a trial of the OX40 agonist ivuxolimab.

The CDR3 here is CASSYLSEQYF. The CDR3 DNA reads TGTGCCAGCAGTTACTTGTCCGAGCAGTACTTC. The chain recombines TRBV6-6 with TRBJ2-7; no clear D. Trimming left V 1 base short and J 6 bases short, with 4 bases between. The length of the CDR3 is 11 residues. The V gene's germline CDR1 is MNHNY and CDR2 SVGAGI (reference sequence).